A single sample is the source of the 18 T cell receptor beta chains below, sequenced in a study of blood T cell repertoires in COVID-19. The data were produced by immunoSEQ multiplex PCR, yet TCRdb's version contains in-frame clones alone and is incomplete. The table shows over 350,000 clones, with 80% to 90% occurring only once. The sample comprised peripheral blood. These receptors all come from a woman aged 25 to 45 with acute or convalescent COVID-19.

The chain combines TRBV2 with TRBJ2-7; perhaps TRBD2 as D (5 bases). CDR3 length: 13 residues. V lost 5 bases and J lost 3, with 11 bases in between. From germline, CDR1 is SNHLY and CDR2 FYNNEI. The chain's CDR3 is CASSPRGGYEQYF. CDR3 DNA sequence: TGTGCCAGCAGTCCCCGAGGAGGCTACGAGCAGTACTTC.

This rearrangement joins TRBV5-1 to TRBJ2-7; 10 bases align to TRBD2. In germline, CDR1 is SGHRS, CDR2 YFSETQ. The CDR3 has 15 residues. Losses at the gene ends were 5 bases for V and 3 bases for J; bases not matched to a gene: 8. CDR3 sequence: CASRTRASGGYEQYF. CDR3 nucleotide sequence: TGCGCCAGCAGAACGAGGGCTAGCGGGGGCTACGAGCAGTACTTC.

This clone was counted once. The rearrangement uses TRBV4-1 and TRBJ1-5; D is unclear. V lost 1 base and J 3 bases, leaving 10 bases between the germline ends. The CDR3 totals 15 residues. CDR1 MGHRA and CDR2 YSYEKL come from the germline V gene. CDR3 sequence (DNA): TGCGCCAGCAGCCAAGGGGCAGGCGACAATCAGCCCCAGCATTTT. As protein: CASSQGAGDNQPQHF.

The chain carries TRBV7-3 and TRBJ2-3; weak D call: TRBD1 (5 bases). V dropped 1 base and J dropped 4 bases, with 12 bases sitting between them. CDR1 SGHTA and CDR2 FQGTGA come from the germline V gene. The length of the CDR3 is 15 residues. CDR3 amino acids: CASSLIRGTSDTQYF. CDR3 DNA: TGTGCCAGCAGCTTAATAAGGGGAACATCAGATACGCAGTATTTT.

The V and J genes are TRBV6-5 and TRBJ1-3, with TRBD1 matching over 7 bases. Germline loops: CDR1 MNHEY, CDR2 SVGAGI. Germline trimming cut 2 bases from V and 6 bases from J; bases unmatched to any gene: 4. The CDR3 contains 14 residues. CDR3 in amino acids: CASSYRGPENTIYF. CDR3 DNA: TGTGCCAGCAGTTACAGGGGGCCTGAAAACACCATATATTTT.

V gene TRBV7-3 combines with J gene TRBJ1-1; D perhaps matches TRBD1 (5 bases). Germline V lookup: CDR1 SGHTA, CDR2 FQGTGA. This CDR3 has 14 residues. Trimming pared 5 bases from V and 4 bases from J, leaving 14 bases between. Written as DNA, the CDR3 is TGTGCCAGCAGCCCAACGGGGGGTGGCACTGAAGCTTTCTTT. Translation gives CASSPTGGGTEAFF. The full variable domain, with the rest looked up from reference TRBV7-3 and TRBJ1-1, is GAGVSQTPSNKVTEKGKYVELRCDPISGHTALYWYRQSLGQGPEFLIYFQGTGAADDSGLPNDRFFAVRPEGSVSTLKIQRTERGDSAVYLCASSPTGGGTEAFFGQGTRLTVV.

This clone has only one observation. V usage is TRBV5-4 and J usage is TRBJ1-2; the match to TRBD1 covers 9 bases. The trim removed 6 bases at V and 7 bases at J, leaving 7 bases unmatched. The CDR3 runs to 13 residues. Germline values: CDR1 SGHNT, CDR2 YYREEE (reference sequence). The CDR3 DNA reads as TGTGCCAGCAAAAGAGGGACAGGGTTTGGCTACACCTTC. Its protein product is CASKRGTGFGYTF.

This chain uses TRBV6-5 with TRBJ2-3, with D perhaps matching TRBD1 (6 bases). This CDR3 is built from 16 residues. From germline, CDR1 is MNHEY and CDR2 SVGAGI. V dropped 4 bases and J dropped 0 bases, with 14 bases sitting between them. The CDR3 is CASSFSGQTSTDTQYF. Here the CDR3 DNA reads TGTGCCAGCAGTTTTTCGGGACAAACTAGCACAGATACGCAGTATTTT.

The chain employs TRBV7-3 and TRBJ2-2, with a possible D match to TRBD1 (6 bases). Germline lookup yields CDR1 SGHTA and CDR2 FQGTGA. This CDR3 has 16 amino acids. The V end was cut by 5 bases, the J end by 1 base, with 14 bases between. The CDR3 is CASSVQGPGNTGELFF. The DNA of the CDR3 is TGTGCCAGCAGCGTTCAGGGGCCGGGGAACACCGGGGAGCTGTTTTTT.

V and J are TRBV5-4 and TRBJ2-1; 13 positions match TRBD2. The junction had 5 bases not matched to a gene; V was cut back by 3 bases and J by 8 bases. Germline CDR1 SGHNT, CDR2 YYREEE (reference sequence). The CDR3 contains 15 residues. The CDR3 loop reads CASSSLAGGFYEQFF. The CDR3 DNA follows: TGTGCCAGCAGCTCACTAGCGGGGGGGTTTTATGAGCAGTTCTTC.

The chain links TRBV6-5 to TRBJ1-1; D is ambiguous. CDR3 length: 14 amino acids. The germline V gene has CDR1 MNHEY and CDR2 SVGAGI. V was shortened by 2 bases and J by 4 bases, with 11 bases between the two germline ends. The CDR3 sequence: CASSYVGRGTEAFF. As DNA, the CDR3 is TGTGCCAGCAGTTACGTTGGAAGAGGCACTGAAGCTTTCTTT.

This rearrangement joins TRBV6-6 to TRBJ2-3; TRBD1 agrees at 7 bases. Unmatched junction bases numbered 8, after V lost 0 bases and J lost 5 bases. Germline V lookup: CDR1 MNHNY, CDR2 SVGAGI (reference sequence). The CDR3 loop spans 16 amino acids. For the CDR3, the DNA is TGTGCCAGCAGTTACTCCAAGACAGGGATAATAGATACGCAGTATTTT. Translated, it gives CASSYSKTGIIDTQYF.

The V and J genes are TRBV9 and TRBJ2-1, with D maybe TRBD1 (5 bases). The CDR3 has 14 residues. Germline V gene data show CDR1 as SGDLS and CDR2 as YYNGEE. The V gene lost 0 bases and the J gene lost 9 bases, with 13 bases spanning the gap. CDR3 sequence (DNA): TGTGCCAGCAGCGTAGGAGAAGGGGCCGCTGAGCAGTTCTTC. Its protein product is CASSVGEGAAEQFF. Full variable domain (outside the CDR3, taken from reference TRBV9 and TRBJ2-1): DSGVTQTPKHLITATGQRVTLRCSPRSGDLSVYWYQQSLDQGLQFLIQYYNGEERAKGNILERFSAQQFPDLHSELNLSSLELGDSALYFCASSVGEGAAEQFFGPGTRLTVL.

This clone has just one count. J is TRBJ2-1 and V is TRBV24-1; D is perhaps TRBD1 (6 bases). V dropped 6 bases and J dropped 1 base, with 12 bases sitting between them. From germline, CDR1 is KGHDR and CDR2 SFDVKD. There are 15 residues in the CDR3. Here the CDR3 reads CATSQRGFSYNEQFF. The CDR3 bases are TGTGCCACCAGTCAAAGGGGGTTTTCCTACAATGAGCAGTTCTTC.

The V gene is TRBV2, the J gene TRBJ1-6; tentative D call: TRBD1 (6 bases). Germline V gene sequence: CDR1 SNHLY, CDR2 FYNNEI. The CDR3 spans 15 residues. Trimming left V 5 bases short and J 5 bases short, with 13 bases between. The CDR3 bases are TGTGCCAGCAGTCAAAGGACAGTTAATAATTCACCCCTCCACTTT. Amino acids: CASSQRTVNNSPLHF.

The chain is built from TRBV29-1 and TRBJ2-1; D not certain. Trimming cost V 2 bases and J 10 bases, with 9 bases left between them. The CDR3 runs 11 residues. Germline V lookup: CDR1 SQVTM, CDR2 ANQGSEA. The CDR3 DNA reads as TGCAGCGTTGAACGTCCGGTAGAGCAGTTCTTC. It codes for CSVERPVEQFF.

The V gene is TRBV5-1, the J gene TRBJ2-5; 8 bases line up with TRBD1. Losses at the gene ends were 4 bases for V and 1 base for J; bases not matched to a gene: 27. CDR3 length: 22 residues. Per germline, CDR1 SGHRS and CDR2 YFSETQ. The CDR3 spells CASSRSTRRQGITPGPQETQYF. As DNA, the CDR3 is TGCGCCAGCAGCCGAAGCACGAGAAGACAGGGGATAACCCCTGGTCCCCAAGAGACCCAGTACTTC.

The rearrangement uses TRBV15 and TRBJ2-3, with no clear D. V lost 3 bases and J lost 1, with 11 bases in between. Germline-derived CDR1 and CDR2 are LNHNV and YYDKDF (reference sequence). This CDR3 comprises 15 residues. CDR3 loop: CATSRVLSGTDTQYF. CDR3 bases: TGTGCCACCAGCAGGGTGCTATCCGGCACAGATACGCAGTATTTT.